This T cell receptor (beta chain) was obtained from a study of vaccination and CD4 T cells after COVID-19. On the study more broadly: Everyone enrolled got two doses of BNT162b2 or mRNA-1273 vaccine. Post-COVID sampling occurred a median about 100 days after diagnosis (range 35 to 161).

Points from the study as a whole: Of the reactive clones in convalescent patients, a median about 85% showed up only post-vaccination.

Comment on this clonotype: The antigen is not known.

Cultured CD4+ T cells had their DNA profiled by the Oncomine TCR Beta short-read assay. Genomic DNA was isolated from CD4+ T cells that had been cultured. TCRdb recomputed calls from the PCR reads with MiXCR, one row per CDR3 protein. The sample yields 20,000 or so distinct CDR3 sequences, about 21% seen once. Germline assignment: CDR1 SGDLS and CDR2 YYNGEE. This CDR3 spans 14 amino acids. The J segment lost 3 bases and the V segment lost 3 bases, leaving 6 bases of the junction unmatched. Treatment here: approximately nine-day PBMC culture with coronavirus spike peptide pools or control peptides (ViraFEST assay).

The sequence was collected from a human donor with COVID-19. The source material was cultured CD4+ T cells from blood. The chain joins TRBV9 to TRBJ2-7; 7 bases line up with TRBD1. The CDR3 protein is CASSAPGQYYEQYF. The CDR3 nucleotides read TGTGCCAGCAGCGCCCCGGGACAGTACTACGAGCAGTACTTC.